The source of this T cell receptor (beta chain) is a study of T cells in Graves' hyperthyroidism and ophthalmopathy. V trimming: 1 base; J trimming: 4 bases; junction bases outside the gene matches: 12. The CDR3 is made up of 17 amino acids. The germline CDR1 and CDR2 sequences are SGHRS and YFSETQ. Investigators excluded patients with uncontrolled infection, other autoimmune disease, pregnancy or lactation. Each diagnosis was grounded in clinical symptoms, serum thyroxine and TRAb, thyroid ultrasound, and orbital computed tomography. Extraction of PBMCs used roughly 9.6 ml of fresh peripheral blood. As to this clonotype: Its target is unknown.

The study's findings and limits: A median roughly six months before onset, the model predicted ophthalmopathy.

The TCR beta CDR3 regions underwent amplification using RNA transcripts as the source. The TCR CDR3 was amplified in a first-round RT-PCR using the HTBI primer set. MiXCR was run by TCRdb on the multiplex PCR reads, yielding one entry per CDR3 protein. The sample lists some 510,000 distinct CDR3 sequences, less than 25% seen once, with less than 30% in the top ten. The source is a man between 18 and 29 years old with Graves' hyperthyroidism. The chain recombines TRBV5-1 with TRBJ2-7; 9 bases match TRBD2. The specimen was blood. The CDR3 nucleotides read TGCGCCAGCAGCTTGCCGACTAGCGGAGAAAGAGCTTACGAGCAGTACTTC. Residues: CASSLPTSGERAYEQYF.